This passage covers 13 T cell receptor beta chains from one sample sequenced in a study of T cells in Graves' hyperthyroidism and ophthalmopathy. TCR beta CDR3 regions were amplified from RNA transcripts. Carried out on the TCR CDR3, a first-round RT-PCR used the HTBI primer set. TCRdb re-called the multiplex PCR reads with MiXCR, one entry per CDR3 protein. The sample carries some 600,000 distinct CDR3 sequences, 14% recorded once. What was sequenced was blood. Receptors originate from a woman aged 25 to 45 with Graves' hyperthyroidism that later progressed to Graves' ophthalmopathy.

Ten or more counts support this clonotype. The chain has TRBV11-2 and TRBJ2-2; 11 bases fit TRBD2. The ends lost 5 bases at V and 7 bases at J; junction bases unmatched: 15. Germline CDR1 and CDR2: SGHAT and FQNNGV. The CDR3 sequence is 18 residues long. Written as DNA, the CDR3 is TGTGCCAGCAGCCCGCAACCCTTACTAGCGGGAGCGGTCGGGGAGCTGTTTTTT. It is translated as CASSPQPLLAGAVGELFF.

This rearrangement joins TRBV6-8 to TRBJ1-1, with TRBD1 as a possible D gene (5 bases). Looked up from germline, CDR1 is MNHGY and CDR2 is SAAAGT. V lost 7 bases, J lost 4 bases, and 16 bases lay in between. CDR3 size: 14 residues. Written as DNA, the CDR3 is TGTGCCAGCATCACTCTCGGGGGGATCACTGAAGCTTTCTTT. Its translation is CASITLGGITEAFF.

V usage is TRBV2 and J usage is TRBJ2-7; D may correspond to TRBD1 or TRBD2 (5 bases each). The CDR3 contains 16 residues. Germline CDR1 SNHLY, CDR2 FYNNEI. V was pared by 6 bases and J by 0 bases, with 18 bases between. The CDR3 reads CASSDKGPFFSYEQYF. DNA for the CDR3: TGTGCCAGCAGCGACAAGGGACCGTTCTTCTCCTACGAGCAGTACTTC.

This clonotype was recorded many times. The rearrangement uses TRBV12-5 and TRBJ2-7, with D tentatively TRBD2 (6 bases). This CDR3 region has 16 residues. V was pared by 2 bases and J by 1 base, with 15 bases between. Germline CDR1 is LGHNT and CDR2 is FRNRAP. The CDR3 DNA is TGTGCTAGTGGTTTGCCCCCGGGGGTTGGGTCCTACGAGCAGTACTTC. Translated: CASGLPPGVGSYEQYF.

The CDR3 nucleotides read TGTGCCAGCAGCTTAGACCGTCTAGTTATGAACACTGAAGCTTTCTTT. Residues: CASSLDRLVMNTEAFF. The chain carries TRBV11-2 and TRBJ1-1; D unresolved. The CDR3 has 16 amino acids. Looked up from germline, CDR1 is SGHAT and CDR2 is FQNNGV. V was pared by 0 bases and J by 0 bases, with 11 bases between.

This clonotype has ten or more counts. V usage is TRBV7-2 and J usage is TRBJ2-5, with 10 bases aligning to TRBD2. Germline V CDR1 and CDR2: SGHTA, FQGNSA. The V and J ends lost 0 bases and 2 bases, in that order; junction bases with no gene match: 18. This CDR3 comprises 21 residues. The CDR3 sequence: CASSLAPKSFLAGGGQETQYF. CDR3 nucleotide sequence: TGTGCCAGCAGCTTAGCGCCTAAGAGTTTCTTAGCGGGAGGAGGGCAAGAGACCCAGTACTTC.

This clonotype was seen at least ten times. This sequence joins TRBV18 and TRBJ1-5, with D unclear. The germline gives CDR1 KGHSH, CDR2 LQKENI. The CDR3 length is 14 residues. Trimming pared 6 bases from V and 3 bases from J, leaving 12 bases between. As DNA, the CDR3 is TGTGCCAGCTCCCTCGGACCCGACAATCAGCCCCAGCATTTT. It encodes CASSLGPDNQPQHF.

The rearrangement uses TRBV19 and TRBJ1-5; possible D gene TRBD1, 6 bases. From germline, CDR1 is LNHDA and CDR2 SQIVND (reference sequence). The CDR3 covers 15 residues. With 3 bases removed from V and 5 bases from J, the gap between germline ends came to 14 bases. The CDR3 bases are TGTGCCAGTAGTATGGGGCAGGGGTTTGATCAGCCCCAGCATTTT. Translation gives CASSMGQGFDQPQHF. Full variable domain (missing parts from reference TRBV19 and TRBJ1-5): DGGITQSPKYLFRKEGQNVTLSCEQNLNHDAMYWYRQDPGQGLRLIYYSQIVNDFQKGDIAEGYSVSREKKESFPLTVTSAQKNPTAFYLCASSMGQGFDQPQHFGDGTRLSIL.

In this sample, this clonotype turned up many times. This chain joins TRBV27 and TRBJ2-5, with TRBD1 matching 7 bases. This CDR3 contains 15 residues. CDR1 and CDR2 from the germline V gene are MNHEY and SMNVEV (reference sequence). Trimming removed 3 bases from V and 5 bases from J; junction bases left unmatched: 9. Written as DNA, the CDR3 is TGTGCCAGCAGTTTTCGGCGGACAGGTTCGGAGACCCAGTACTTC. Protein product: CASSFRRTGSETQYF.

This clonotype has a count of ten or more. The chain combines TRBV29-1 with TRBJ2-2, with TRBD1 identical over 7 bases. The CDR3 runs 17 residues. Germline loops: CDR1 SQVTM, CDR2 ANQGSEA. The V gene end was trimmed by 1 base and the J gene end by 0 bases; junction bases not matched to a gene: 8. CDR3 loop: CSVEGGRGTANTGELFF. The CDR3 bases are TGCAGCGTTGAAGGGGGCCGTGGGACAGCGAACACCGGGGAGCTGTTTTTT.

Many counts were recorded for this clonotype. The chain carries TRBV29-1 and TRBJ1-2; no clear D. Trimming stripped 3 bases from V and 8 bases from J, with 1 base between. Germline CDR1 and CDR2: SQVTM and ANQGSEA. This CDR3 region has 8 residues. CDR3 sequence: CSVEGYTF. As DNA, the CDR3 is TGCAGCGTTGAGGGCTACACCTTC.

In its sample, this clonotype was seen many times. The chain is built from TRBV2 and TRBJ1-1; no clear D gene. CDR1 SNHLY and CDR2 FYNNEI come from the germline V gene. The CDR3 has 13 amino acids. The germline V and J ends were trimmed by 6 bases and 5 bases, with 13 bases remaining between them. This CDR3 reads CASREGWGTEAFF. The DNA for the CDR3 is TGTGCCAGCAGAGAGGGTTGGGGAACTGAAGCTTTCTTT.

The rearrangement joins TRBV7-9 to TRBJ1-4, with D possibly being TRBD1 (5 bases). Trimming cost V 3 bases and J 7 bases, with 15 bases left between them. The length of the CDR3 is 15 residues. CDR1 and CDR2 from the germline V gene are SEHNR and FQNEAQ (reference sequence). CDR3 in DNA: TGTGCCAGCAGCTTGGGTAGGGGAGAGGGTGAAAAACTGTTTTTT. Translation gives CASSLGRGEGEKLFF.